The next 28 T cell receptor beta chains were all read from a single sample in a study of blood T cell repertoires in COVID-19 (dated by TCRdb to 2018 to 2020). The receptor library was made with the immunoSEQ multiplex PCR assay. Entries here come from immuneACCESS through TCRdb and include only in-frame sequences with V and J called. Some clones fail to appear in such tables; in the studies checked, an unresolved V gene covers under half of the shortfall, and the cause of the remainder is unknown. The sample table lists 150,000 to 200,000 clones, more than 70% of them with a count of one. The top ten clonotypes cover around 9% of the sample. Input material: PBMCs or T cells enriched from blood (not recorded which). Every receptor here comes from a woman in her 30s who had recovered from COVID-19.

The gene calls are TRBV7-8 and TRBJ1-2; 10 bases align to TRBD1. The germline gives CDR1 SGHVS, CDR2 FQNEAQ. CDR3 length: 16 residues. V shed 0 bases, J shed 8 bases, and the junction held 9 bases outside the gene matches. CDR3 coding DNA: TGTGCCAGCAGCTTAGCCGACAGGGGGCGGTTTCGAGGCTACACCTTC. This encodes CASSLADRGRFRGYTF.

This clone was found once. The J gene is TRBJ2-1, the V gene TRBV5-3, with 9 bases aligning to TRBD1. TRBV5-3 is annotated as an ORF whose role is uncertain. This CDR3 has 16 residues. V trimming: 4 bases; J trimming: 8 bases; junction bases outside the gene matches: 13. CDR3 in amino acids: CARSRPGQGVSDEQFF. The CDR3 DNA reads TGTGCCAGAAGCAGACCGGGACAGGGAGTTTCTGATGAGCAGTTCTTC.

The J gene is TRBJ1-1, the V gene TRBV28; the D gene is possibly TRBD1 (6 bases). The CDR3 covers 14 residues. Germline CDR1 reads MDHEN; CDR2 reads SYDVKM. The V gene lost 2 bases and the J gene lost 8 bases, with 15 bases spanning the gap. DNA for the CDR3: TGTGCCAGCAGTTTACCGAACAGGGTGAAGGAAGCTTTCTTT. Translated, it gives CASSLPNRVKEAFF.

CDR3 sequence (DNA): TGTGCCAGCAGCTTAGGGATTACGGGATACGAGCAGTACTTC. Translated, it gives CASSLGITGYEQYF. This chain connects TRBV7-2 to TRBJ2-7; tentatively, D is TRBD2 (5 bases). CDR3 length equals 14 residues. CDR1 SGHTA and CDR2 FQGNSA come from the germline V gene. Trimming removed 1 base from V and 4 bases from J, with 11 bases in between.

This clone is a singleton in its sample. The chain joins TRBV5-1 to TRBJ2-1; TRBD2 matches at 8 bases. J gave up 7 bases and V 0 bases, and 9 bases lay outside the gene matches. The CDR3 sequence is 16 residues long. From germline, CDR1 is SGHRS and CDR2 YFSETQ. The CDR3 protein is CASSLVPGGPSNEQFF. DNA for the CDR3: TGCGCCAGCAGCTTGGTTCCGGGAGGGCCGTCAAATGAGCAGTTCTTC.

This clone has a handful of counts. This chain connects TRBV2 to TRBJ2-7; 7 bases match TRBD1. J gave up 4 bases and V 0 bases, and 6 bases lay outside the gene matches. Germline CDR1 reads SNHLY; CDR2 reads FYNNEI. The CDR3 is 15 residues long. This CDR3 reads CASSEALGQLYEQYF. CDR3 bases: TGTGCCAGCAGTGAAGCGTTGGGACAGCTATACGAGCAGTACTTC.

V and J are TRBV2 and TRBJ2-7, with D perhaps TRBD2 (6 bases). Trimming left V 4 bases short and J 12 bases short, with 16 bases between. The CDR3 contains 12 residues. Per germline, CDR1 SNHLY and CDR2 FYNNEI. CDR3 coding DNA: TGTGCCAGCAGTGGACCTCAAGGAGGGCCGTACTTC. Protein product: CASSGPQGGPYF. Drawing the rest from reference TRBV2 and TRBJ2-7, the complete variable domain is EPEVTQTPSHQVTQMGQEVILRCVPISNHLYFYWYRQILGQKVEFLVSFYNNEISEKSEIFDDQFSVERPDGSNFTLKIRSTKLEDSAMYFCASSGPQGGPYFGPGTRLTVT.

V gene TRBV10-3 combines with J gene TRBJ1-6; 7 bases agree with TRBD1. CDR3 length equals 16 residues. Germline CDR1 reads ENHRY; CDR2 reads SYGVKD. J gave up 9 bases and V 6 bases, and 14 bases lay outside the gene matches. The CDR3 nucleotides read TGTGCCATCAGCCAGACAGGGAGTGACACGGGTTCACCCCTCCACTTT. Protein: CAISQTGSDTGSPLHF.

The J gene is TRBJ2-1, the V gene TRBV27, with D perhaps matching TRBD1 (5 bases). CDR1 is MNHEY, CDR2 SMNVEV, per germline (reference sequence). The CDR3 is 18 amino acids. V shed 3 bases and J shed 3 bases, with 21 bases lying between them. In DNA, the CDR3 is TGTGCCAGCAGTTTGAGAGTAAAGTACGCAGGGCTCTACAATGAGCAGTTCTTC. Its translation: CASSLRVKYAGLYNEQFF.

This sequence joins TRBV28 and TRBJ2-2; TRBD2 agrees at 8 bases. Trimming took 8 bases from V and 7 from J; bases not matched to a gene: 9. The germline gives CDR1 MDHEN, CDR2 SYDVKM. This CDR3 comprises 14 residues. The CDR3 loop reads CASAGGGSGGELFF. The DNA for the CDR3 is TGTGCCAGCGCCGGCGGGGGGTCGGGCGGGGAGCTGTTTTTT.

This chain connects TRBV4-2 to TRBJ2-3, with 7 bases that match TRBD1. Trimming at V came to 0 bases and at J to 4 bases, leaving 4 bases not matched to a gene. This CDR3 is built from 15 residues. Germline V gene data show CDR1 as LGHNA and CDR2 as YNFKEQ. As DNA, the CDR3 is TGTGCCAGCAGCCAAGAGGGACAGACACCAGATACGCAGTATTTT. This gives the protein CASSQEGQTPDTQYF.

This chain connects TRBV6-5 to TRBJ1-5, with 8 bases fitting TRBD1. Germline V lookup: CDR1 MNHEY, CDR2 SVGAGI. The CDR3 spans 14 residues. J lost 3 bases, V lost 6 bases, and 4 bases had no gene match. CDR3 coding DNA: TGTGCCAGCAGCTCGGGACAGGACAATCAGCCCCAGCATTTT. Its protein product is CASSSGQDNQPQHF.

The genes are TRBV19 and TRBJ1-5; D unclear. V was clipped by 2 bases and J by 5 bases, with 13 bases between them. Per germline, CDR1 LNHDA and CDR2 SQIVND (reference sequence). This CDR3 region has 15 residues. The DNA for the CDR3 is TGTGCCAGTAGTATAATGGGCAGGTTAGATCAGCCCCAGCATTTT. It yields the protein CASSIMGRLDQPQHF.

The V call is TRBV7-2, the J call TRBJ2-6; a possible D gene is TRBD1 (5 bases). Germline values: CDR1 SGHTA, CDR2 FQGNSA. This CDR3 contains 16 residues. Trimming pared 1 base from V and 1 base from J, leaving 8 bases between. For the CDR3, the DNA is TGTGCCAGCAGCTTAGTCAGGGTATCTGGGGCCAACGTCCTGACTTTC. It is translated as CASSLVRVSGANVLTF.

V is TRBV24-1 and J is TRBJ2-1; tentatively, D is TRBD2 (6 bases). Germline CDR1 is KGHDR and CDR2 is SFDVKD. The V end was cut by 5 bases, the J end by 7 bases, with 11 bases between. The CDR3 has 13 residues. As DNA, the CDR3 is TGTGCCACCAGTGCCGCAGGGAGGAATGAGCAGTTCTTC. Protein: CATSAAGRNEQFF.

The J gene is TRBJ2-7, the V gene TRBV7-8, with 8 nucleotides matching TRBD1. The CDR3 spans 14 residues. V shed 5 bases and J 6 bases; nucleotides not matched to a gene: 9. The germline V gene encodes CDR1 SGHVS and CDR2 FQNEAQ. CDR3 amino acids: CASSPTGGPGEQYF. Written as DNA, the CDR3 is TGTGCCAGCAGCCCCACAGGGGGACCAGGCGAGCAGTACTTC. The full variable domain, in which reference TRBV7-8 and TRBJ2-7 provide the parts outside the CDR3, is GAGVSQSPRYKVAKRGQDVALRCDPISGHVSLFWYQQALGQGPEFLTYFQNEAQLDKSGLPSDRFFAERPEGSVSTLKIQRTQQEDSAVYLCASSPTGGPGEQYFGPGTRLTVT.

This chain uses TRBV6-5 with TRBJ2-7, with 7 bases matching TRBD1. The V gene's germline CDR1 is MNHEY and CDR2 SVGAGI. With 0 bases clipped from V and 0 bases from J, the junction kept 2 bases outside the gene matches. CDR3 length: 15 residues. The CDR3 reads CASSYSPGGSYEQYF. The CDR3 coding sequence is TGTGCCAGCAGTTACTCTCCAGGGGGCTCCTACGAGCAGTACTTC.

The V call is TRBV4-2, the J call TRBJ2-2; D not certain. CDR1 is LGHNA and CDR2 is YNFKEQ in the germline V gene. The CDR3 has 15 amino acids. Trimming removed 0 bases at V and 0 bases at J, with 5 bases between. CDR3 sequence (DNA): TGTGCCAGCAGCCAAGATAGCTCGAACACCGGGGAGCTGTTTTTT. This codes for CASSQDSSNTGELFF.

DNA of the CDR3: TGTGCCAGTAGCGGACAGGGTATTAGCTACACCTTC. Its translation is CASSGQGISYTF. This chain joins TRBV19 and TRBJ1-2; TRBD1 matches 8 bases. CDR3 length: 12 amino acids. The V and J ends lost 6 bases and 9 bases, in that order; junction bases with no gene match: 6. Germline V CDR1 and CDR2: LNHDA, SQIVND (reference sequence).

The DNA for the CDR3 is TGTGCCAGCCTCACCGGGACTAGCGGGGACAATGAGCAGTTCTTC. Protein sequence: CASLTGTSGDNEQFF. This chain links TRBV27 with TRBJ2-1, with 13 bases that match TRBD2. V gave up 8 bases and J gave up 5 bases; unmatched junction bases: 6. CDR1 is MNHEY, CDR2 SMNVEV, per germline (reference sequence). The CDR3 spans 15 residues.

The chain combines TRBV5-1 with TRBJ2-7; the match to TRBD2 covers 7 bases. Trimming at V came to 0 bases and at J to 2 bases, leaving 5 bases not matched to a gene. Germline CDR1 and CDR2: SGHRS and YFSETQ. There are 15 residues in the CDR3. CDR3 nucleotide sequence: TGCGCCAGCAGCTTGGCAGCGGGATCACCCTACGAGCAGTACTTC. This gives the protein CASSLAAGSPYEQYF.

The chain combines TRBV5-8 with TRBJ1-5, with TRBD1 matching 10 bases. The CDR3 is 17 amino acids. Per the germline V gene, CDR1 is SGHTS and CDR2 is YDEGEE. J lost 2 bases, V lost 4 bases, and 9 bases had no gene match. In nucleotides, the CDR3 is TGTGCCAGCAGCATTCCAGGGACAGGGGTTCGCAATCAGCCCCAGCATTTT. Its protein is CASSIPGTGVRNQPQHF. Based on the CDR3 plus reference TRBV5-8 and TRBJ1-5, the full variable domain is EAGVTQSPTHLIKTRGQQATLRCSPISGHTSVYWYQQALGLGLQFLLWYDEGEERNRGNFPPRFSGRQFPNYSSELNVNALELEDSALYLCASSIPGTGVRNQPQHFGDGTRLSIL.

V and J are TRBV11-2 and TRBJ2-1, with 13 bases fitting TRBD2. J lost 10 bases, V lost 5 bases, and 2 bases had no gene match. The CDR3 is made up of 13 amino acids. The V gene's germline CDR1 is SGHAT and CDR2 FQNNGV. CDR3 in DNA: TGTGCCAGCAGCACTAGCGGGAGGGACGAGCAGTTCTTC. The encoded protein is CASSTSGRDEQFF.

The rearrangement uses TRBV18 and TRBJ1-5, with 10 bases aligning to TRBD1. Trimming at V came to 5 bases and at J to 8 bases, leaving 9 bases not matched to a gene. The germline gives CDR1 KGHSH, CDR2 LQKENI. CDR3 length: 15 residues. The CDR3 sequence: CASSSMTGGVEPQHF. CDR3 sequence (DNA): TGTGCCAGCTCATCTATGACAGGGGGCGTTGAGCCCCAGCATTTT.

CDR3 residues: CASSQVGRDSYNEQFF. As DNA, the CDR3 is TGCGCCAGCAGCCAAGTGGGGCGGGACTCCTACAATGAGCAGTTCTTC. This chain joins TRBV4-1 and TRBJ2-1; maybe TRBD2 (6 bases). V was shortened by 1 base and J by 0 bases, with 10 bases between the two germline ends. The CDR3 extends over 16 amino acids. Germline V gene sequence: CDR1 MGHRA, CDR2 YSYEKL.

This clone was counted once. V usage is TRBV7-9 and J usage is TRBJ2-5; TRBD1 agrees at 7 bases. With 5 bases clipped from V and 5 bases from J, the junction kept 5 bases outside the gene matches. The CDR3 loop spans 13 amino acids. Germline loops: CDR1 SEHNR, CDR2 FQNEAQ (reference sequence). The CDR3 here is CASSPNRGETQYF. DNA of the CDR3: TGTGCCAGCAGCCCGAACAGGGGTGAGACCCAGTACTTC.

This clone was observed once. The chain employs TRBV5-1 and TRBJ1-1; weak D call: TRBD1 (5 bases). The germline gives CDR1 SGHRS, CDR2 YFSETQ. The CDR3 sequence is 14 residues long. Trimming cost V 4 bases and J 1 base, with 11 bases left between them. The CDR3 nucleotides read TGCGCCAGCAGCCGACAGAATTCGAACACTGAAGCTTTCTTT. This encodes CASSRQNSNTEAFF.

This clone was picked up one time. This chain joins TRBV28 and TRBJ1-2; no clear D gene. V was shortened by 3 bases and J by 2 bases, with 7 bases between the two germline ends. The CDR3 runs to 13 residues. From germline, CDR1 is MDHEN and CDR2 SYDVKM. DNA for the CDR3: TGTGCCAGCAGTTTCCGCACAAACTATGGCTACACCTTC. Translated: CASSFRTNYGYTF.